This T cell receptor beta chain was captured by sequencing in a study of shared clonotypes between healthy human individuals. The CDR3 consists of 13 residues. Deletions cut 2 bases from V and 2 bases from J, with 6 bases between. In germline, CDR1 is MNHEY, CDR2 SMNVEV (reference sequence). This clone has only one observation. Its target is unknown. Naive CD45RA+ and memory CD45RA-negative subsets were split from CD4+ cells. Study-wide findings and caveats: Although depth was large, rarefaction showed that sequencing of the sorted subsets was incomplete. Estimated richness was generally greater in naive than memory subsets.

Generated by immunoSEQ multiplex PCR, the TCRdb table keeps only in-frame clones and is missing some. The repertoire holds about 980,000 clones, with 60% to 85% as singletons. This sequence joins TRBV27 and TRBJ2-5, with D unresolved. The receptor's source is a man between 18 and 29 years old in good health. What was sequenced was memory CD4+ T cells sorted from blood. Subset of the sample: CD45RA-negative fraction. CDR3 in DNA: TGTGCCAGCAGTTTAAGAAGTCAAGAGACCCAGTACTTC. It encodes CASSLRSQETQYF.